The 6 T cell receptor beta chains in this list originate from one sample, sequenced in a study of long-term antiretroviral therapy in people with HIV. Survey level was the resolution at which the v3.0 immunoSEQ assay ran. Libraries were prepared by immunoSEQ multiplex PCR; TCRdb keeps only in-frame clonotypes and omits some of them. The sample includes 25,000 to 30,000 clones, 70% to 90% of them seen just once. Sequences were derived from unsorted PBMCs, sampled 1.8 years after starting antiretroviral therapy. The receptors come from a woman younger than 35 with HIV.

The J gene is TRBJ2-3, the V gene TRBV28; 9 nucleotides agree with TRBD2. The CDR3 is 18 residues long. The germline CDR1 and CDR2 sequences are MDHEN and SYDVKM. With 7 bases clipped from V and 1 base from J, the junction kept 15 bases outside the gene matches. CDR3 in amino acids: CASNTAKLAGKGTDTQYF. The CDR3 DNA reads TGTGCCAGCAATACTGCTAAACTAGCGGGTAAAGGCACAGATACGCAGTATTTT. Looking up the rest from reference TRBV28 and TRBJ2-3 gives the full variable domain: DVKVTQSSRYLVKRTGEKVFLECVQDMDHENMFWYRQDPGLGLRLIYFSYDVKMKEKGDIPEGYSVSREKKERFSLILESASTNQTSMYLCASNTAKLAGKGTDTQYFGPGTRLTVL.

The V gene is TRBV6-5, the J gene TRBJ2-7; D gene unclear. V was shortened by 0 bases and J by 1 base, with 10 bases between the two germline ends. Germline V lookup: CDR1 MNHEY, CDR2 SVGAGI. This CDR3 has 15 amino acids. CDR3 bases: TGTGCCAGCAGTTACTCCTTCGGAACTTCCTACGAGCAGTACTTC. It encodes CASSYSFGTSYEQYF.

The CDR3 spells CASRASGSYEQYF. The CDR3 coding sequence is TGTGCCAGTCGGGCTAGCGGATCCTACGAGCAGTACTTC. The chain employs TRBV27 and TRBJ2-7; 7 nucleotides align to TRBD2. Trimming took 9 bases from V and 1 from J; bases not matched to a gene: 6. Germline-derived CDR1 and CDR2 are MNHEY and SMNVEV (reference sequence). The CDR3 contains 13 residues.

J is TRBJ1-1 and V is TRBV7-9, with 9 bases that match TRBD1. This CDR3 contains 15 residues. Germline loops: CDR1 SEHNR, CDR2 FQNEAQ (reference sequence). The ends lost 5 bases at V and 7 bases at J; junction bases unmatched: 11. The CDR3 sequence: CASSPPGTGRIEAFF. CDR3 DNA: TGTGCCAGCAGCCCCCCCGGGACAGGGCGAATTGAAGCTTTCTTT.

This clone was seen only once. CDR3 in amino acids: CASSINRGDTEAFF. As DNA, the CDR3 is TGTGCCAGTAGTATAAACAGGGGAGACACTGAAGCTTTCTTT. This sequence joins TRBV19 and TRBJ1-1; 7 positions agree with TRBD1. After removal of 2 bases from V and 3 bases from J, the junction contained 3 bases not matched to a gene. This CDR3 has 14 amino acids. Germline-derived CDR1 and CDR2 are LNHDA and SQIVND (reference sequence).

The chain combines TRBV9 with TRBJ2-3; no reliable D call. Trimming stripped 0 bases from V and 4 bases from J, with 9 bases between. Germline loops: CDR1 SGDLS, CDR2 YYNGEE. The CDR3 is made up of 14 amino acids. The CDR3 DNA reads TGTGCCAGCAGCGTAGGGGCGTACTCAGATACGCAGTATTTT. Its translation is CASSVGAYSDTQYF.